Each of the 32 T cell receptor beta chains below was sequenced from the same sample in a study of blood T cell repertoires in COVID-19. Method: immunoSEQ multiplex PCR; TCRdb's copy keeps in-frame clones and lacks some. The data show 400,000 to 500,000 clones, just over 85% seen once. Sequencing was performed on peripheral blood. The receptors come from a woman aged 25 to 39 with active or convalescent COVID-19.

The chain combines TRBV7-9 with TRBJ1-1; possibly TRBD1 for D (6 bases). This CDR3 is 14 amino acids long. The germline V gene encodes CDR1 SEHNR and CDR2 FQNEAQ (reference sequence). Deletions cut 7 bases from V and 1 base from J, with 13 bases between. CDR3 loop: CASTRQATNTEAFF. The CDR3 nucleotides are TGTGCCAGCACCAGACAGGCGACGAACACTGAAGCTTTCTTT.

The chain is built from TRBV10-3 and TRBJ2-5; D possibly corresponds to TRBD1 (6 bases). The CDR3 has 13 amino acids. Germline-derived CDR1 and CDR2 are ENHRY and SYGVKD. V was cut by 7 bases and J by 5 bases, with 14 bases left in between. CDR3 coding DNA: TGTGCCATCACCGACAGGATGGGGGAGACCCAGTACTTC. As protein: CAITDRMGETQYF.

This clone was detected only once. The CDR3 nucleotides are TGTGCCAGCAGCTTTGACGGGAGTGGCTACGAGCAGTACTTC. Its protein is CASSFDGSGYEQYF. The chain employs TRBV7-8 and TRBJ2-7, with a tentative D call TRBD2 (6 bases). Germline lookup yields CDR1 SGHVS and CDR2 FQNEAQ. V shed 3 bases and J shed 3 bases, with 12 bases lying between them. The CDR3 contains 14 residues.

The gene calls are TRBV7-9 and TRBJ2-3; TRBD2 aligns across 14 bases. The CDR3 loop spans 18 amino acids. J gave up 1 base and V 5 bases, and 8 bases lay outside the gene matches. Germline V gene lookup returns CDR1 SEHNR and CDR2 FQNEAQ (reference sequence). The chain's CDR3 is CASSAVPGLAGGTDTQYF. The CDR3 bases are TGTGCCAGCAGCGCTGTCCCGGGACTAGCGGGGGGCACAGATACGCAGTATTTT. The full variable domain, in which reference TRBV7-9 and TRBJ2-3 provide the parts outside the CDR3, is DTGVSQNPRHKITKRGQNVTFRCDPISEHNRLYWYRQTLGQGPEFLTYFQNEAQLEKSRLLSDRFSAERPKGSFSTLEIQRTEQGDSAMYLCASSAVPGLAGGTDTQYFGPGTRLTVL.

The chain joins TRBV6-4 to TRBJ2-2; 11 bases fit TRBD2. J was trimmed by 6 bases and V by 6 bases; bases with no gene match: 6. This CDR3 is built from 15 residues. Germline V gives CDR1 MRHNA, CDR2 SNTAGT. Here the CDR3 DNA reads TGTGCCAGCAGCGCGGGACTAGCGGAATCCGGGGAGCTGTTTTTT. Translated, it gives CASSAGLAESGELFF.

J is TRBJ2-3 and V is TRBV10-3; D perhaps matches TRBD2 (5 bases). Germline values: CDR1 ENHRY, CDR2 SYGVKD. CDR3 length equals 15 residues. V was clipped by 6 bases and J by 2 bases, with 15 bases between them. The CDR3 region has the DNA TGTGCCATCAGCTACAGCGGAGAATACACAGATACGCAGTATTTT. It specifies CAISYSGEYTDTQYF.

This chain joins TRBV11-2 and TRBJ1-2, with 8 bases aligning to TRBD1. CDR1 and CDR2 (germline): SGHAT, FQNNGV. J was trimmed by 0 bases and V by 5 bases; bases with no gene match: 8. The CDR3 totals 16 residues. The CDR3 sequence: CASSHHGQGANYGYTF. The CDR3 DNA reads TGTGCCAGCAGCCACCATGGACAGGGCGCTAACTATGGCTACACCTTC.

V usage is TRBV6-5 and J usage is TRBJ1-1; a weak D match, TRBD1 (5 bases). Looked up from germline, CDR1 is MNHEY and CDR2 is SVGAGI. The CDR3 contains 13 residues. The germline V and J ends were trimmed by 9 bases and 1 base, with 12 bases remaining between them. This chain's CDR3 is CASKITGNTEAFF. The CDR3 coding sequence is TGTGCCAGTAAGATTACAGGGAACACTGAAGCTTTCTTT.

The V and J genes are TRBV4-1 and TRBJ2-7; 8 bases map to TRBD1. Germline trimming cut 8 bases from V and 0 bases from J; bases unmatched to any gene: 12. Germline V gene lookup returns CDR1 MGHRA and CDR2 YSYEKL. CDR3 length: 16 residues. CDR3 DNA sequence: TGCGCCAGCGCCAATTGGGGACAGGACTACTCCTACGAGCAGTACTTC. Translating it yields CASANWGQDYSYEQYF.

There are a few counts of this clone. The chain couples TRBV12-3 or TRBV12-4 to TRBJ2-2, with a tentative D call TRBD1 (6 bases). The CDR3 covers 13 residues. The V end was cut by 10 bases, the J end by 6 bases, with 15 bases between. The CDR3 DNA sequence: TGTGCCACCTCTCGAGGGGGATCCGGGGAGCTGTTTTTT. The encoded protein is CATSRGGSGELFF.

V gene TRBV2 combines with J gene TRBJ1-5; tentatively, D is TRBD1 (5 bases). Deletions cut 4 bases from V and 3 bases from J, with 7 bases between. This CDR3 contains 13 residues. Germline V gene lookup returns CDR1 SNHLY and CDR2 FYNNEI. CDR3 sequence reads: CASSAQVNQPQHF. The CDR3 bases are TGTGCCAGCAGTGCACAGGTCAATCAGCCCCAGCATTTT.

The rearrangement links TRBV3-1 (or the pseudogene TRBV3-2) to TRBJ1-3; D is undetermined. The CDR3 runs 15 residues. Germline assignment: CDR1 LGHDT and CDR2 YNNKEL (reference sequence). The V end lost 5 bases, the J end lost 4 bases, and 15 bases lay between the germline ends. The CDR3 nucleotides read TGTGCCAGCAGCTCCCGGGCGGGGTTCGGAAACACCATATATTTT. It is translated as CASSSRAGFGNTIYF.

CDR3 sequence reads: CASSQGDSIYSGYTF. In DNA form, the CDR3 reads TGTGCCAGCAGCCAAGGTGACAGCATATATTCTGGCTACACCTTC. The chain combines TRBV4-2 with TRBJ1-2; D perhaps matches TRBD1 (5 bases). Trimming left V 1 base short and J 7 bases short, with 16 bases between. This CDR3 contains 15 residues. Germline V gene sequence: CDR1 LGHNA, CDR2 YNFKEQ.

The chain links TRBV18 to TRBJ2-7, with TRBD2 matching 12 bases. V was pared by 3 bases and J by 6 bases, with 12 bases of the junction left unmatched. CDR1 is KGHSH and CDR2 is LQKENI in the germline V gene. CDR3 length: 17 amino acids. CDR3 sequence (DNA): TGTGCCAGCTCACCTCAAGAAGGACTAGCGGGACAGAGCGAGCAGTACTTC. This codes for CASSPQEGLAGQSEQYF.

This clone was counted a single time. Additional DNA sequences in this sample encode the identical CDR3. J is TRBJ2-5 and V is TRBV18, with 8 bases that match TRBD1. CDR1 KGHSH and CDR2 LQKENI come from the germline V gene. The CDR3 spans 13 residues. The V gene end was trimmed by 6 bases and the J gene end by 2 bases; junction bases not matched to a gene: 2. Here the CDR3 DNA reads TGTGCCAGCTCGCGGGACAGGCAAGAGACCCAGTACTTC. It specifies CASSRDRQETQYF.

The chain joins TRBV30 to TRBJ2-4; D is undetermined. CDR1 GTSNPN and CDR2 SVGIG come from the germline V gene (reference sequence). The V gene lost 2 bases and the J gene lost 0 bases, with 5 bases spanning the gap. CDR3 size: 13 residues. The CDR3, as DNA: TGTGCCTGGAGTTCACTAGCCAAAAACATTCAGTACTTC. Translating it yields CAWSSLAKNIQYF. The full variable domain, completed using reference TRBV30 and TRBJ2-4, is SQTIHQWPATLVQPVGSPLSLECTVEGTSNPNLYWYRQAAGRGLQLLFYSVGIGQISSEVPQNLSASRPQDRQFILSSKKLLLSDSGFYLCAWSSLAKNIQYFGAGTRLSVL.

CDR3 sequence: CASSQVLQKEQYF. The DNA of the CDR3 is TGTGCCAGCAGCCAAGTGTTACAGAAAGAGCAGTACTTC. The gene calls are TRBV3-1 (or the pseudogene TRBV3-2) and TRBJ2-7; D ambiguous. From germline, CDR1 is LGHDT and CDR2 YNNKEL (reference sequence). The CDR3 extends over 13 amino acids. The ends were cut back, 1 base at V and 7 bases at J, with 11 bases in the middle.

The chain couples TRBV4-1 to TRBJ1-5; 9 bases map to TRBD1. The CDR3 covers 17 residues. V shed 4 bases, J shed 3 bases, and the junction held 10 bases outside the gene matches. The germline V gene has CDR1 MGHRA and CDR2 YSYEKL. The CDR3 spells CASSPFLGQGPNQPQHF. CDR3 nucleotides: TGCGCCAGCAGCCCCTTCCTGGGACAGGGACCCAATCAGCCCCAGCATTTT.

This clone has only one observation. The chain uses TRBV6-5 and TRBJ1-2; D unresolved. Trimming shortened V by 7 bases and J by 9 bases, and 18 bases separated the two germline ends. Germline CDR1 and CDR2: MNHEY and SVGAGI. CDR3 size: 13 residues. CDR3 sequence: CASTMREGSSYTF. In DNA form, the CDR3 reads TGTGCCAGCACCATGAGGGAGGGATCTAGCTACACCTTC.

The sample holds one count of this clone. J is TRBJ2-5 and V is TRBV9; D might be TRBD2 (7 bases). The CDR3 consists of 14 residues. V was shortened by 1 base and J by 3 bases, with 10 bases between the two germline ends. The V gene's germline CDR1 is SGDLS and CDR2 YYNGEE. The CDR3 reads CASSVTGGEETQYF. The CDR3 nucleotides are TGTGCCAGCAGCGTAACGGGGGGCGAAGAGACCCAGTACTTC.

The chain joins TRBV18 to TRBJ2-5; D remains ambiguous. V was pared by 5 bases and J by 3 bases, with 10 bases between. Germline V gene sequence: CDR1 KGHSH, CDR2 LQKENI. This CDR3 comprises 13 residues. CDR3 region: CASSSNSEETQYF. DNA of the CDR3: TGTGCCAGCTCATCGAACTCCGAAGAGACCCAGTACTTC.

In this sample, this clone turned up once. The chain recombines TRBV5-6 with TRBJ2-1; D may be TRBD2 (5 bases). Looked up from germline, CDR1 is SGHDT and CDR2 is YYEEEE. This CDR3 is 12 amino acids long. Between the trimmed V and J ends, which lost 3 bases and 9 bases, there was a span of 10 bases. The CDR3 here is CASSWGEREQFF. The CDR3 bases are TGTGCCAGCAGCTGGGGAGAACGTGAGCAGTTCTTC. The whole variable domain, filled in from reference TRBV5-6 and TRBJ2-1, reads DAGVTQSPTHLIKTRGQQVTLRCSPKSGHDTVSWYQQALGQGPQFIFQYYEEEERQRGNFPDRFSGHQFPNYSSELNVNALLLGDSALYLCASSWGEREQFFGPGTRLTVL.

The CDR3 reads CASSKFLCLDSPSINTEAFF. The CDR3 DNA reads TGTGCCAGCAGCAAATTTCTTTGTTTAGACAGTCCATCGATTAACACTGAAGCTTTCTTT. The chain has TRBV21-1 and TRBJ1-1; the table gives TRBD1 as D, unverified against the DNA. TRBV21-1 counts as a pseudogene. The CDR3 extends over 20 amino acids.

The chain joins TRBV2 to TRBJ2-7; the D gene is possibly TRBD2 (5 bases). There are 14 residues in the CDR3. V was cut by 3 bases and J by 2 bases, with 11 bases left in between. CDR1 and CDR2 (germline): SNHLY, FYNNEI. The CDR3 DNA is TGTGCCAGCAGTGAGGAGGCGGGTCCCTACGAGCAGTACTTC. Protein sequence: CASSEEAGPYEQYF.

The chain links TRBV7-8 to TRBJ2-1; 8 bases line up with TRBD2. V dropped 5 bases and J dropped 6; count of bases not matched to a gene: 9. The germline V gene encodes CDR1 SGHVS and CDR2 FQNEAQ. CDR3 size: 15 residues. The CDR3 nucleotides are TGTGCCAGCAGCAATCTAGGACTAGCAGCCAATGAGCAGTTCTTC. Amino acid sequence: CASSNLGLAANEQFF.

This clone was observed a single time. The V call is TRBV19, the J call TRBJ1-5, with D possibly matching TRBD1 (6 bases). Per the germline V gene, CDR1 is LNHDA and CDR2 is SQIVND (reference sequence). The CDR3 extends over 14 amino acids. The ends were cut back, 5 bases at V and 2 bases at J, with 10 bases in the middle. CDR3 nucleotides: TGTGCCAGTAGTCCGGACAGCGGCAATCAGCCCCAGCATTTT. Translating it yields CASSPDSGNQPQHF.

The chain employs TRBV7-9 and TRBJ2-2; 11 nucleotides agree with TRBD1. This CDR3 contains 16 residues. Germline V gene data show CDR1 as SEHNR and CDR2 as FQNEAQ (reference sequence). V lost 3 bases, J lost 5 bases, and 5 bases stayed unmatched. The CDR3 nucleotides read TGTGCCAGCAGCTTGAGAGGGACAGGGGGAACCGGGGAGCTGTTTTTT. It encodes CASSLRGTGGTGELFF.

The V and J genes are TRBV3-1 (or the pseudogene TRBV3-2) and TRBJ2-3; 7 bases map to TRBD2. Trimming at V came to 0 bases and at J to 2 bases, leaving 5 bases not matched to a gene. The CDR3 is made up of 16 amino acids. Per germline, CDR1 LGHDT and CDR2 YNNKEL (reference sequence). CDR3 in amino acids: CASSQDPSGTTDTQYF. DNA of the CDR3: TGTGCCAGCAGCCAAGATCCTAGCGGAACCACAGATACGCAGTATTTT.

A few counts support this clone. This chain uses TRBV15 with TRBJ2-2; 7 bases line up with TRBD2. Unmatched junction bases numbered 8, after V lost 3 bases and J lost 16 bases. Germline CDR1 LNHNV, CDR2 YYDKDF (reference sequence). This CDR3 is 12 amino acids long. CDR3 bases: TGTGCCACCAGCAGGCCCAGCGGGGCCCCGTTTTTT. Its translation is CATSRPSGAPFF.

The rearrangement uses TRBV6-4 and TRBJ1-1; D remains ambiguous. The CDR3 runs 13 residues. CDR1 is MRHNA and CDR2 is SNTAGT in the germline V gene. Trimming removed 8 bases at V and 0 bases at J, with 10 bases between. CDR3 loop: CASRGLLNTEAFF. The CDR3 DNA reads TGTGCCAGCCGCGGGTTGCTGAACACTGAAGCTTTCTTT.

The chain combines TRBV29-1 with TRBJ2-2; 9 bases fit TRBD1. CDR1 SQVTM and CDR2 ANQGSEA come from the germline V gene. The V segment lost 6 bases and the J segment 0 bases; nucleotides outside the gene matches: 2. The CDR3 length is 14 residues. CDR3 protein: CSVRTGANTGELFF. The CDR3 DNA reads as TGCAGCGTAAGGACAGGGGCGAACACCGGGGAGCTGTTTTTT.

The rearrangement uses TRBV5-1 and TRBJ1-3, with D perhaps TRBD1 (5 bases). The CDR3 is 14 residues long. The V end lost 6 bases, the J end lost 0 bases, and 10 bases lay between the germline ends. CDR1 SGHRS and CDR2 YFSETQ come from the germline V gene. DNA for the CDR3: TGCGCCAGCAAAGCGGGGGACTCTGGAAACACCATATATTTT. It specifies CASKAGDSGNTIYF.